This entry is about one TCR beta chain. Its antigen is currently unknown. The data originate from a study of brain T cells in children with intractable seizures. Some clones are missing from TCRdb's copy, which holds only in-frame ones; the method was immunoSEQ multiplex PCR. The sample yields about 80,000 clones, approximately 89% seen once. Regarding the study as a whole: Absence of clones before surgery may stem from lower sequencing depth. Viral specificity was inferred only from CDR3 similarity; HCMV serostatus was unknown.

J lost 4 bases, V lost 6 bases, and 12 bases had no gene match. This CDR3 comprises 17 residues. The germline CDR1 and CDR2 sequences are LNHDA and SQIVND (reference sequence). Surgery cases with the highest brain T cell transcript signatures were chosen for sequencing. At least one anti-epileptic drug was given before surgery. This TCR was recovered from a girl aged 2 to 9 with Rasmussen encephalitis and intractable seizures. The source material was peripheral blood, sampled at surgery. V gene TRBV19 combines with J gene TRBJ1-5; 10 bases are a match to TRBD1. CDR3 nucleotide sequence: TGTGCCAGTAGCTTAGATAAACCGGGACAGGGGAATCAGCCCCAGCATTTT. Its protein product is CASSLDKPGQGNQPQHF.